Following are 15 T cell receptor beta chains from one sample sequenced in a study of cytomegalovirus exposure and HLA in healthy donors. PCR involved 60 Vbeta and 13 Jbeta primers. Profiling relied on immunoSEQ multiplex PCR, and the TCRdb table lists in-frame clones only, not all of them. The table lists hundreds of thousands of clones, roughly 78% of them singletons. Sequences were obtained from PBMCs. The receptors here all came from a boy aged 10-17 years in good health and CMV-seronegative.

The chain is built from TRBV11-3 and TRBJ1-2; a weak D match, TRBD1 (5 bases). Germline loops: CDR1 SGHNT, CDR2 YENEEA. Trimming took off 1 base at V and 6 bases at J, with 15 bases between the two ends. CDR3 length: 15 residues. CDR3 region: CASSLGYRPPHGYTF. The CDR3 DNA reads as TGTGCCAGCAGCTTAGGCTACAGGCCACCCCATGGCTACACCTTC.

This sequence joins TRBV4-2 and TRBJ2-5; D not certain. V was cut by 5 bases and J by 5 bases, with 15 bases left in between. Germline V gives CDR1 LGHNA, CDR2 YNFKEQ. CDR3 length: 14 amino acids. The CDR3, as DNA: TGTGCCAGCAGCAAAAACCCAGCAGGCGAGACCCAGTACTTC. Its translation: CASSKNPAGETQYF.

In this sample, this clone turned up once. The J gene is TRBJ2-1, the V gene TRBV11-3, with D perhaps TRBD2 (5 bases). Trimming removed 3 bases from V and 7 bases from J, with 13 bases in between. CDR1 and CDR2 from the germline V gene are SGHNT and YENEEA. CDR3 length equals 14 residues. The CDR3 nucleotides read TGTGCCAGCAGCTTCATCACGACGGGAAATGAGCAGTTCTTC. Amino acid sequence: CASSFITTGNEQFF.

The chain links TRBV12-2 to TRBJ2-7; TRBD2, the table's D call, lacks a check against the DNA. TRBV12-2 is noted as a pseudogene. The CDR3 is made up of 17 amino acids. The CDR3 coding sequence is TGTGCAAGTCGCTTAGGAAGTCTAGGGACTAGATTGGAGGAGCAGTACTTC. It specifies CASRLGSLGTRLEEQYF.

V and J are TRBV10-1 and TRBJ2-7; D call uncertain. The germline gives CDR1 WNHNN, CDR2 SYGVQD (reference sequence). Trimming took 2 bases from V and 5 from J, leaving 13 bases between them. The CDR3 runs 14 residues. The CDR3 region is CASSEHDKVDEQYF. Here the CDR3 DNA reads TGCGCCAGCAGTGAGCATGACAAGGTAGACGAGCAGTACTTC.

The V gene is TRBV2, the J gene TRBJ2-1; D perhaps matches TRBD2 (6 bases). Germline V gene sequence: CDR1 SNHLY, CDR2 FYNNEI. Trimming took 4 bases from V and 0 from J, leaving 7 bases between them. This CDR3 has 14 residues. The CDR3, as DNA: TGTGCCAGCAGTGCGGGGGTCTCCTACAATGAGCAGTTCTTC. This encodes CASSAGVSYNEQFF. Filled out from reference TRBV2 and TRBJ2-1, the complete variable domain reads EPEVTQTPSHQVTQMGQEVILRCVPISNHLYFYWYRQILGQKVEFLVSFYNNEISEKSEIFDDQFSVERPDGSNFTLKIRSTKLEDSAMYFCASSAGVSYNEQFFGPGTRLTVL.

V and J are TRBV10-1 and TRBJ1-6; D is possibly TRBD1 (5 bases). The germline gives CDR1 WNHNN, CDR2 SYGVQD (reference sequence). There are 14 residues in the CDR3. Trimming stripped 4 bases from V and 9 bases from J, with 13 bases between. The CDR3 here is CASSAGSGGSPLHF. The CDR3 coding sequence is TGCGCCAGCAGTGCCGGGAGTGGGGGTTCACCCCTCCACTTT.

V and J are TRBV7-6 and TRBJ2-1, with D possibly being TRBD2 (6 bases). This CDR3 contains 15 residues. V gave up 5 bases and J gave up 8 bases, with 19 bases separating them. From germline, CDR1 is SGHVS and CDR2 FNYEAQ. The CDR3 sequence: CASSRGDRTSDEQFF. In DNA form, the CDR3 reads TGTGCCAGCAGCCGCGGGGACCGAACCTCCGATGAGCAGTTCTTC. Supplemented by reference TRBV7-6 and TRBJ2-1, the full variable domain reads GAGVSQSPRYKVTKRGQDVALRCDPISGHVSLYWYRQALGQGPEFLTYFNYEAQQDKSGLPNDRFSAERPEGSISTLTIQRTEQRDSAMYRCASSRGDRTSDEQFFGPGTRLTVL.

The CDR3 region has the DNA TGTGCTAGTGTCCCACTTTCGGACACTGAAGCTTTCTTT. The encoded protein is CASVPLSDTEAFF. This chain joins TRBV12-5 and TRBJ1-1; no definite D call. The CDR3 loop spans 13 amino acids. V was trimmed by 7 bases and J by 3 bases, leaving 12 bases between them. The germline V gene encodes CDR1 LGHNT and CDR2 FRNRAP.

In its sample, this clone was seen once. The chain is built from TRBV7-2 and TRBJ2-3, with a possible D match to TRBD1 (5 bases). Trimming removed 5 bases at V and 0 bases at J, with 12 bases between. The CDR3 is made up of 15 amino acids. The germline CDR1 and CDR2 sequences are SGHTA and FQGNSA. Here the CDR3 DNA reads TGTGCCAGCAGCATTTCAGGGCCCAGCACAGATACGCAGTATTTT. It specifies CASSISGPSTDTQYF.

V is TRBV5-1 and J is TRBJ2-5; maybe TRBD1 (5 bases). The CDR3 is 15 amino acids. Germline lookup yields CDR1 SGHRS and CDR2 YFSETQ. Trimming shortened V by 7 bases and J by 7 bases, and 23 bases separated the two germline ends. CDR3 nucleotides: TGCGCCAGCCACACCTGGCCAGCCAGGCAGGGGACCCAGTACTTC. Translated: CASHTWPARQGTQYF.

The rearrangement links TRBV11-2 to TRBJ2-7; TRBD1 aligns across 9 bases. Trimming cost V 3 bases and J 9 bases; bases outside gene matches: 12. CDR1 is SGHAT, CDR2 FQNNGV, per germline. The CDR3 sequence is 15 residues long. CDR3 nucleotide sequence: TGTGCCAGCAGCTTCGGAGTCGGACAGGGGATCAGGCAGTACTTC. Amino acid sequence: CASSFGVGQGIRQYF.

CDR3 in DNA: TGTGCCAGCAGCTTGGGACTCCTCGGGGTCCTGACTTTC. Translating it yields CASSLGLLGVLTF. The chain uses TRBV11-3 and TRBJ2-6; D may be TRBD2 (6 bases). There are 13 residues in the CDR3. Deletions cut 3 bases from V and 13 bases from J, with 13 bases between. Germline V gene lookup returns CDR1 SGHNT and CDR2 YENEEA.

This chain links TRBV4-1 with TRBJ2-3, with 9 bases matching TRBD2. Trimming cost V 10 bases and J 6 bases; bases outside gene matches: 14. The CDR3 is made up of 15 amino acids. Germline CDR1 reads MGHRA; CDR2 reads YSYEKL. CDR3 in amino acids: CATAAAGGPGDTQYF. The DNA for the CDR3 is TGCGCCACTGCGGCGGCGGGGGGGCCGGGGGATACGCAGTATTTT.

This clone appeared a single time. V usage is TRBV5-4 and J usage is TRBJ1-6, with 7 bases fitting TRBD1. The CDR3 extends over 15 amino acids. The trim removed 3 bases at V and 13 bases at J, leaving 13 bases unmatched. CDR1 is SGHNT and CDR2 is YYREEE in the germline V gene (reference sequence). CDR3 region: CASSWGVGQDFPLHF. The DNA for the CDR3 is TGTGCCAGCAGCTGGGGGGTCGGACAGGACTTTCCCCTCCACTTT.